The rows below give T cell receptor beta chains drawn from one sample of a study of blood T cell repertoires in COVID-19. Profiled with immunoSEQ multiplex PCR; TCRdb holds only in-frame clones, not every one. The repertoire consists of about 160,000 clones, with roughly 80% occurring once and the leading ten covering nearly 3.5%. The sequencing input was PBMCs or T cells enriched from blood (not recorded which). Receptors originate from a woman aged 55-69 years who had recovered from COVID-19. Both conserved end residues are part of each CDR3. Fields, in order: D gene, V gene, CDR3 length, J gene, clone size, CDR3 DNA, CDR3 protein. The D gene is left open where the match is weak. Clone sizes are given selectively: once, few, many, or a class where the clone is expanded.

-	TRBV21-1	21	TRBJ2-7	-	TGTGCCAGCAGCAAAGGAAAAATTCGTTGCAGGGGTCCACTGGGGTCCTACGAGCAGTACTTC	CASSKGKIRCRGPLGSYEQYF
TRBD1	TRBV28	15	TRBJ1-2	-	TGTGCCAGCAAGATCGACAGGGGCAATAACTATGGCTACACCTTC	CASKIDRGNNYGYTF
-	TRBV18	13	TRBJ2-3	once	TGTGCCAGCTGCGGGACGGGGACAGATACGCAGTATTTT	CASCGTGTDTQYF
TRBD1	TRBV29-1	17	TRBJ1-6	-	TGCAGCGTTGAAGATCCCAACGACAGGGCAGGGAGTTCACCCCTCCACTTT	CSVEDPNDRAGSSPLHF
-	TRBV29-1	14	TRBJ2-4	-	TGCAGCGTCTACGAACAGAATTCCAAAAACATTCAGTACTTC	CSVYEQNSKNIQYF
-	TRBV6-4	14	TRBJ2-3	once	TGTGCCAGCAGCAGACAGGCGGGCACAGATACGCAGTATTTT	CASSRQAGTDTQYF
-	TRBV4-2	14	TRBJ2-3	-	TGTGCCAGCAGCCAAGTCCAAAGTCGGGATACGCAGTATTTT	CASSQVQSRDTQYF
-	TRBV11-2	13	TRBJ1-2	-	TGTGCCAGCAGCTTAGACAGGGGCTCTGGCTACACCTTC	CASSLDRGSGYTF
-	TRBV7-9	16	TRBJ1-1	-	TGTGCCAGCAGCTTATTAGGACAGTCTATGAACACTGAAGCTTTCTTT	CASSLLGQSMNTEAFF
-	TRBV3-1/TRBV3-2	18	TRBJ2-5	-	TGTGCCAGCAGCCAAGTCTCGAGCTGGGGGGTCTTCCAAGAGACCCAGTACTTC	CASSQVSSWGVFQETQYF
-	TRBV19	13	TRBJ1-5	-	TGTGCCAGTAGTATACAGAGCAATCAGCCCCAGCATTTT	CASSIQSNQPQHF
-	TRBV24-1	12	TRBJ1-1	-	TGTGCCACCAGGGGCTCGAACACTGAAGCTTTCTTT	CATRGSNTEAFF
TRBD1	TRBV10-3	14	TRBJ1-2	few	TGTGCCATCAGGGGGTCGGGACAGGGAGATGGCTACACCTTC	CAIRGSGQGDGYTF
-	TRBV9	16	TRBJ1-3	-	TGTGCCAGCAGCGCAGGGATACACACCTCTGGAAACACCATATATTTT	CASSAGIHTSGNTIYF
TRBD1	TRBV5-1	14	TRBJ1-1	many	TGCGCCAGCAGCGTGACAGGGGGTAGCACTGAAGCTTTCTTT	CASSVTGGSTEAFF
TRBD1	TRBV11-2	15	TRBJ1-1	-	TGTGCCAGCAGCTTTTTTGACAGGGTGAACACTGAAGCTTTCTTT	CASSFFDRVNTEAFF
-	TRBV5-6	14	TRBJ2-1	-	TGTGCCAGCAGCCCGGCGAGGCGGAACAATGAGCAGTTCTTC	CASSPARRNNEQFF
TRBD1	TRBV19	16	TRBJ1-6	many	TGTGCCAGTCCCCGGGACAGGGTTAGGGAAGATTCACCCCTCCACTTT	CASPRDRVREDSPLHF
TRBD1	TRBV27	12	TRBJ2-5	few	TGTGCCAGCCTGGGACAGGATGAGACCCAGTACTTC	CASLGQDETQYF
-	TRBV12-3/TRBV12-4	13	TRBJ1-5	-	TGTGCCAGCAGTTTAGGGGGGGAACAGCCCCAGCATTTT	CASSLGGEQPQHF
TRBD1	TRBV7-6	15	TRBJ1-4	-	TGTGCCAGCAGCTTAGCGACAGGGGTTAATGAAAAACTGTTTTTT	CASSLATGVNEKLFF
-	TRBV5-1	16	TRBJ2-2	-	TGCGCCAGCAGCTCCCAAGCGAGCGTGAACACCGGGGAGCTGTTTTTT	CASSSQASVNTGELFF
TRBD1	TRBV5-1	16	TRBJ1-4	-	TGCGCCAGCAGCTTGGGGCAGGGGGGAATAAATGAAAAACTGTTTTTT	CASSLGQGGINEKLFF
TRBD1	TRBV10-2	14	TRBJ2-7	-	TGCGCCAGCAGTGAAGCAGGGGGAACCTACGAGCAGTACTTC	CASSEAGGTYEQYF